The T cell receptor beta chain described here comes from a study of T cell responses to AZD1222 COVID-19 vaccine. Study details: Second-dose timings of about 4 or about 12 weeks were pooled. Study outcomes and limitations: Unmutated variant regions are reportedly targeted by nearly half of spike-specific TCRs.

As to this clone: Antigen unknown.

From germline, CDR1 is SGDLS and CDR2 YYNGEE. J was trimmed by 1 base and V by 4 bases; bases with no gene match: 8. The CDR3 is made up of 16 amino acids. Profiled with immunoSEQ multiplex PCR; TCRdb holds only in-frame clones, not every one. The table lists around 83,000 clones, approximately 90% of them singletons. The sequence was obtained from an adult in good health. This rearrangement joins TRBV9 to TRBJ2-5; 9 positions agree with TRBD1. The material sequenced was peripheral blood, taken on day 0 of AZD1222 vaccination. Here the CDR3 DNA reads TGTGCCAGCAGCCCCGGACAGGGGAGGGGCCAAGAGACCCAGTACTTC. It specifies CASSPGQGRGQETQYF.